A selection of T cell receptor beta chains follows, all from one sample in a study of shared clonotypes between healthy human individuals. Method: immunoSEQ multiplex PCR; TCRdb's copy keeps in-frame clones and lacks some. Of roughly 2 million clones in the sample, roughly 94% were seen once. Sequences were obtained from naive CD8+ T cells sorted from blood. These receptors originate from a man between 18 and 29 years old in good health. CDR3s include the opening cysteine and the closing phenylalanine or tryptophan. The D gene is left open where the match is weak. Clone size appears in some rows only: once, few, many, or a class for an expanded clone.

TGTGCCAGCAGCTTCGACAGGGGGCTGAATATCGAAGAGACCCAGTACTTC	CASSFDRGLNIEETQYF	TRBD1	TRBV7-2	.	TRBJ2-5
TGCGCCAGCAGCCAAGCCCCAGGTTCCTACGAGCAGTACTTC	CASSQAPGSYEQYF	.	TRBV4-3	.	TRBJ2-7
TGTGCCAGCAGCCCGGATTTCGGGGCGGTCACAGATACGCAGTATTTT	CASSPDFGAVTDTQYF	.	TRBV5-4	.	TRBJ2-3
TGTGCCAGCAGTTTGGGGGGATCCTACAATGAGCAGTTCTTC	CASSLGGSYNEQFF	.	TRBV27	.	TRBJ2-1
TGTGCCAGCAGCCAAGAGGGGGGCACCTCTGGGGCCAACGTCCTGACTTTC	CASSQEGGTSGANVLTF	.	TRBV4-2	.	TRBJ2-6
TGTGCCAGCAGCTTAGACAGGGGAACTTCCTACGAGCAGTACTTC	CASSLDRGTSYEQYF	TRBD1	TRBV7-3	once	TRBJ2-7
TGCAGCGTTGAAGATTGGGACTACAATGAGCAGTTCTTC	CSVEDWDYNEQFF	.	TRBV29-1	.	TRBJ2-1
TGCAGCGGGGCGGGGATTAGCGGGGGCCCACTCCTCACAGATACGCAGTATTTT	CSGAGISGGPLLTDTQYF	TRBD2	TRBV29-1	.	TRBJ2-3
TGTGCCAGCAGCCCAGGGGGGGCTAGCGGGAGTAGGAATGAGCAGTTCTTC	CASSPGGASGSRNEQFF	TRBD2	TRBV7-9	.	TRBJ2-1
TGTGCCAGCAGCCAAAAAATGGAGGGGTATGGCTACACCTTC	CASSQKMEGYGYTF	.	TRBV7-9	.	TRBJ1-2
TGTGCCATCAGCCGGGACGGTCCTGGGGAGCTGTTTTTT	CAISRDGPGELFF	.	TRBV10-3	.	TRBJ2-2
TGTGCCAGCAGCTTAGCCCCAGTCTATGGCTACACCTTC	CASSLAPVYGYTF	.	TRBV7-9	.	TRBJ1-2
TGTGCCACCAGACAGGGGTCTCAGCCCCAGCATTTT	CATRQGSQPQHF	TRBD1	TRBV28	.	TRBJ1-5
TGCGCCAGCAGCCAAGATATCCTAGCGGAGTACAATGAGCAGTTCTTC	CASSQDILAEYNEQFF	TRBD2	TRBV4-1	.	TRBJ2-1
TGCGCCAGCAGCCAAGGTAGATTCTCTGGAAACACCATATATTTT	CASSQGRFSGNTIYF	.	TRBV4-1	.	TRBJ1-3
TGTGCCAGCAGCTTAGCGACTAGCGGTACAATGAAGCAGTTCTTC	CASSLATSGTMKQFF	TRBD2	TRBV13	.	TRBJ2-1